This is a list of T cell receptor beta chains from one sample in a study of T cell changes during pregnancy in multiple sclerosis. Libraries were prepared by immunoSEQ multiplex PCR; TCRdb keeps only in-frame clonotypes and omits some of them. The sample shows about 70,000 clones, about 92% of them seen only once. The sequences come from peripheral blood, collected before pregnancy. Every receptor here comes from a female donor with multiple sclerosis, enrolled in a pregnancy study. Both conserved end residues are part of each CDR3. A D gene is named only where the DNA matches it firmly. The size field is filled for only some rows; it gives once, few, many or a size class.

v_call: TRBV5-1
d_call: TRBD2
j_call: TRBJ2-5
clone_size: NA
cdr3_aa: CASSPGLAGRGGETQYF
cdr3_nt: TGCGCCAGCAGCCCAGGGCTAGCGGGAAGAGGGGGAGAGACCCAGTACTTC

v_call: TRBV7-2
d_call: NA
j_call: TRBJ1-1
clone_size: NA
cdr3_aa: CASSQPGNPEAFF
cdr3_nt: TGTGCCAGCAGCCAACCGGGGAACCCTGAAGCTTTCTTT

v_call: TRBV7-6
d_call: TRBD1
j_call: TRBJ2-1
clone_size: NA
cdr3_aa: CASSGDSNNEQFF
cdr3_nt: TGTGCCAGCAGCGGGGACAGTAACAATGAGCAGTTCTTC

v_call: TRBV4-1
d_call: TRBD1
j_call: TRBJ1-1
clone_size: NA
cdr3_aa: CASSPGQGGTEAFF
cdr3_nt: TGCGCCAGCAGTCCAGGACAGGGTGGAACTGAAGCTTTCTTT

v_call: TRBV13
d_call: TRBD2
j_call: TRBJ2-1
clone_size: NA
cdr3_aa: CASTLELVAGVHEQFF
cdr3_nt: TGTGCCAGTACCCTCGAGTTGGTAGCGGGAGTCCATGAGCAGTTCTTC

v_call: TRBV11-2
d_call: TRBD2
j_call: TRBJ2-3
clone_size: NA
cdr3_aa: CASRPGLAGAGGTDTQYF
cdr3_nt: TGTGCCAGCAGACCGGGACTAGCGGGAGCAGGGGGCACAGATACGCAGTATTTT

v_call: TRBV25-1
d_call: NA
j_call: TRBJ2-3
clone_size: NA
cdr3_aa: CASSDPSTSTDTQYF
cdr3_nt: TGTGCCAGCAGTGATCCGAGTACTAGCACAGATACGCAGTATTTT

v_call: TRBV7-9
d_call: TRBD1
j_call: TRBJ2-5
clone_size: NA
cdr3_aa: CASRSGQGETQYF
cdr3_nt: TGTGCCAGCAGATCCGGACAGGGAGAGACCCAGTACTTC

v_call: TRBV7-2
d_call: NA
j_call: TRBJ1-2
clone_size: NA
cdr3_aa: CASSFGQTSNYGYTF
cdr3_nt: TGTGCCAGCAGCTTTGGACAGACATCTAACTATGGCTACACCTTC

v_call: TRBV5-1
d_call: TRBD1
j_call: TRBJ2-3
clone_size: once
cdr3_aa: CASSLPSGTGDGTDTQYF
cdr3_nt: TGCGCCAGCAGCCTGCCGTCCGGGACAGGGGATGGCACAGATACGCAGTATTTT

v_call: TRBV19
d_call: TRBD2
j_call: TRBJ2-2
clone_size: NA
cdr3_aa: CASSIGLAVMAGELFF
cdr3_nt: TGTGCCAGTAGTATCGGTCTAGCGGTTATGGCGGGGGAGCTGTTTTTT

v_call: TRBV29-1
d_call: TRBD1
j_call: TRBJ1-2
clone_size: NA
cdr3_aa: CSVLGQGLYGYTF
cdr3_nt: TGCAGCGTTCTCGGACAGGGCCTCTATGGCTACACCTTC

v_call: TRBV7-2
d_call: NA
j_call: TRBJ2-2
clone_size: NA
cdr3_aa: CASTPLANTGELFF
cdr3_nt: TGTGCCAGCACCCCACTAGCGAACACCGGGGAGCTGTTTTTT

v_call: TRBV7-9
d_call: NA
j_call: TRBJ1-4
clone_size: NA
cdr3_aa: CASSLDPATNEKLFF
cdr3_nt: TGTGCCAGCAGCTTAGATCCCGCAACTAATGAAAAACTGTTTTTT

v_call: TRBV27
d_call: TRBD1
j_call: TRBJ1-1
clone_size: once
cdr3_aa: CASSLSVGTGSSAEAFF
cdr3_nt: TGTGCCAGCAGTTTATCCGTTGGGACAGGGAGTTCCGCTGAAGCTTTCTTT